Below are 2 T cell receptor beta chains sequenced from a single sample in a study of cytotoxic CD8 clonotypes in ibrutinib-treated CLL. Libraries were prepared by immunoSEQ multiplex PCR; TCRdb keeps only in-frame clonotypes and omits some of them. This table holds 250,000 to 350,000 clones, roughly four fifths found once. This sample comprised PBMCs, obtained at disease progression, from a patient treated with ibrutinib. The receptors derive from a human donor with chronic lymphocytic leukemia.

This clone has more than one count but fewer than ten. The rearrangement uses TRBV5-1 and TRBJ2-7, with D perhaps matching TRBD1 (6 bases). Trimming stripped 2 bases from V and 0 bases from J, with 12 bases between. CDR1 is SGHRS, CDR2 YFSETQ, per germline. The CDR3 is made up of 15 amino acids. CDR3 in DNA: TGCGCCAGCAGCTTCTCGGGACACTACTCCTACGAGCAGTACTTC. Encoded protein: CASSFSGHYSYEQYF.

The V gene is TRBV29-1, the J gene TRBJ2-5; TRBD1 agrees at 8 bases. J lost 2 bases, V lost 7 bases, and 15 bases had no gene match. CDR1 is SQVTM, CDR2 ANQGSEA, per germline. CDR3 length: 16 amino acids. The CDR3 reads CSGRRQGRGPQETQYF. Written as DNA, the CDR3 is TGCAGCGGAAGACGACAGGGGAGAGGTCCACAAGAGACCCAGTACTTC.